The source of this T cell receptor beta chain is a study of blood T cell repertoires in COVID-19. This CDR3 has 12 residues. Between the trimmed V and J ends, which lost 2 bases and 6 bases, there was a span of 7 bases. Germline V CDR1 and CDR2: SGHTA, FQGTGA. TCRdb's copy holds only in-frame clones and misses some; the assay was immunoSEQ multiplex PCR. The data contain 90,000 to 120,000 clones, 80% to 90% of them seen just once; the ten biggest clones take up roughly 2.5%. Sequences were obtained from peripheral blood. V is TRBV7-3 and J is TRBJ1-2; no clear D gene. This TCR was sampled from a human donor in a cohort sampled during active COVID-19. CDR3 DNA: TGTGCCAGCAGCTTAGGAGTAAATGGCTACACCTTC. It specifies CASSLGVNGYTF.